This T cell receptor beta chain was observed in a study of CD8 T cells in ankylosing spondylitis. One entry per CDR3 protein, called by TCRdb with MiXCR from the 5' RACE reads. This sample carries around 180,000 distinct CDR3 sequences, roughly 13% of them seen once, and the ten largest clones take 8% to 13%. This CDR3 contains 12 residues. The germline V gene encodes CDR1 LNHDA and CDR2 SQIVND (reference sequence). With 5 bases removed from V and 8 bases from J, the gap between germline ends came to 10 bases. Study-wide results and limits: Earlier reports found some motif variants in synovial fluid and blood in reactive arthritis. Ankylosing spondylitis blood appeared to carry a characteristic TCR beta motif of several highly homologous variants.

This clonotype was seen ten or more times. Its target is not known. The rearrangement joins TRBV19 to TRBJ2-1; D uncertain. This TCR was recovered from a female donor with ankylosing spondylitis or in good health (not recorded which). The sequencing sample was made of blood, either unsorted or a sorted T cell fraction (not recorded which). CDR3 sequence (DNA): TGTGCCAGTAGTGCCCTCGGAGATGAGCAGTTCTTC. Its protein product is CASSALGDEQFF.